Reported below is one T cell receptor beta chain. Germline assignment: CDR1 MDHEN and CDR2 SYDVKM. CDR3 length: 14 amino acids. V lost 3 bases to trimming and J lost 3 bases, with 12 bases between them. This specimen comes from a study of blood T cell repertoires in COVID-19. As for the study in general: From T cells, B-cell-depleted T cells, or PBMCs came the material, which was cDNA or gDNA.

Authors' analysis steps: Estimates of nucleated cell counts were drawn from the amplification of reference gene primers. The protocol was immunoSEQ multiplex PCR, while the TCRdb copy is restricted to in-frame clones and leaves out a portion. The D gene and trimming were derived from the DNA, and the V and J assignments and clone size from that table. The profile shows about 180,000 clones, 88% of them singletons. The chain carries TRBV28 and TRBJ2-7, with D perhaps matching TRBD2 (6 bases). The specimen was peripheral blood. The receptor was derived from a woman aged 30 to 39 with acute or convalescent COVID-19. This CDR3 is CASSLGGMSYEQYF. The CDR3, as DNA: TGTGCCAGCAGTTTGGGCGGGATGAGCTACGAGCAGTACTTC.